This TCR beta chain came from a study of early T cells in non-severe SARS-CoV-2 infection. Study details: The input, bulk RNA from unsorted whole blood, was sequenced, and chains were unpaired.

This clonotype was found a few times. Its matching antigen is unknown. One end of the junction varies from germline; a read error may be responsible. Individually, cDNA molecules had unique molecular identifiers attached to them. TCRdb reprocessed the 5' RACE reads via MiXCR and lists one record per CDR3 protein. The top ten hold roughly 6% of the sample, which has about 69,000 distinct CDR3 sequences, roughly 10% seen once. General study results and limits: VDJdb matches were skewed toward anti-spike CD8 T cell responses.

There are 15 residues in the CDR3. In germline, CDR1 is KGHDR, CDR2 SFDVKD. The TCR originated in an adult who was a healthcare worker with PCR-confirmed SARS-CoV-2 infection or an uninfected control (not recorded which). What was sequenced was whole blood. The chain joins TRBV24-1 to TRBJ2-1, with 8 bases fitting TRBD1. The CDR3 protein is CAASATGDTYNEQFF. As DNA, the CDR3 is TGTGCCGCCAGCGCGACAGGGGATACGTACAATGAGCAGTTCTTC.